This TCR beta chain was recorded in a study of CD8 T cells in ankylosing spondylitis. For this clonotype: No antigen is known for it.

Whole-study findings and limits: Blood from ankylosing spondylitis patients appeared to carry a characteristic roughly eight-variant TCR beta motif.

TCRdb called the 5' RACE reads again in MiXCR, with one record for every CDR3 protein. The table has roughly 230,000 distinct CDR3 sequences, about 20% seen once. Germline V CDR1 and CDR2: SQVTM, ANQGSEA. Trimming cost V 6 bases and J 1 base, with 6 bases left between them. The CDR3 has 12 residues. Sequenced: blood, either unsorted or a sorted T cell fraction (not recorded which). The receptor was derived from a male donor with ankylosing spondylitis or in good health (not recorded which). The rearrangement joins TRBV29-1 to TRBJ2-2; D is undetermined. The CDR3 sequence: CSVEKNTGELFF. DNA of the CDR3: TGCAGCGTGGAAAAGAACACCGGGGAGCTGTTTTTT.